This TCR beta chain was found in a study of blood T cell repertoires in COVID-19 (dated by TCRdb to 2020 to 2022). General notes on the study: Samples covering the acute and convalescent phases of COVID-19 were provided by collaborators in the United States, Italy and Spain. Nearly every sample came with metadata listing a de-identified subject ID, COVID-19 status, age in years and sex. HLA class I and class II types, where available, came from metadata supplied by the sample provider rather than from assay-based typing. The prospective study material was composed of cDNA or gDNA derived from T cells, B-cell-depleted T cells, or PBMCs. Subjects who had been exposed to COVID-19, were actively infected with it, or had recovered from it provided the deeply sampled blood TCRbeta repertoires that made up the dataset. Samples were obtained from the ongoing ImmuneRACE study (first 160 participants) and from some 1,200 subjects provided by 6 global collaborators. The repertoires were released in a freely available public database meant as a resource for research on the immune response to SARS-CoV-2. General study outcomes and caveats: Clinical and demographic metadata were provided uncurated, with the amount varying by source and participant.

This clone is labeled large (0.1 to 1%). What antigen it recognizes has not been identified. Base-call qualities are not available, and no considerably larger clone is one nucleotide away. Reading from cysteine to phenylalanine, the CDR3 counts 15 amino acids. Of all the DNA, just the CDR3 is kept, 45 bases in frame from base 1. From the germline V gene, CDR1 is SNHLY and CDR2 is FYNNEI. Germline trimming: 6 bases from V, 6 bases from J; junction bases outside gene matches: 8. The immunoSEQ Assay, a bias-controlled multiplex PCR, was used to amplify TCRbeta CDR3 regions from genomic DNA. In the original analysis: The number of nucleated cells in each sample was estimated from the amplification of reference gene primers within the assay. To quantify the absolute abundance of each unique TCRbeta CDR3 rearrangement, sequence reads were collapsed and filtered. For each sample, productive Simpson clonality was calculated as the square root of Simpson's diversity index over productive rearrangements. TCRdb re-hosts the immuneACCESS table, in-frame sequences only. Its copies lack some clones; in the studies checked, an unresolved V gene accounts for under half of them, and the cause for the rest is not known. V, J and clone size are taken as reported in that table, and D and trimming were inferred from the DNA itself. A total of tens of thousands of clones appear in this sample, around 90% of them only once. The top ten hold over 13% of the sample.

Each collaborating institution followed its own protocols to collect whole blood in K2EDTA tubes. For TCRbeta analysis, collaborator samples were shipped as frozen whole blood, as isolated PBMCs, or as DNA extracted from either sample type. Recombination joined TRBV2 with TRBJ1-6; 7 middle bases align to TRBD1. The clonotype originates from a man in his fifties or sixties with active COVID-19. Sequencing was performed on peripheral blood. In nucleotides, the sequence is TGTGCCAGCAGCTCTACACAGGGGACTAATTCACCCCTCCACTTT. It is translated as CASSSTQGTNSPLHF.